This T cell receptor (gamma chain) derives from a study of Vδ1+ human thymocytes. Study-wide findings and caveats: Many TRG clonotypes were shared between donors; TRD repertoires were essentially private. Thymic TRG and TRD repertoires appeared highly polyclonal. Thymic delta-chain repertoires held roughly 18% Vdelta2 sequences and few Vdelta3, despite high sort purity.

To note about this clone: What it recognizes is unknown.

This CDR3 contains 15 residues. The germline CDR1 and CDR2 sequences are EGSNGY and YDSYNSKV. The V segment lost 0 bases and the J segment 0 bases; nucleotides outside the gene matches: 5. RNA was extracted from the cells and then reverse transcribed. CDR3 amplicons came from multiplex PCR with pooled V-gene forward and constant-region reverse primers. TCRdb reanalysed the multiplex PCR reads via CATT. The table has about 36,000 gamma-chain clones, 20% to 25% seen once. This sequence joins TRGV2 and TRGJ1 or TRGJ2. Input material: Vdelta1+ gamma-delta thymocytes from the thymus. The subset here: FACS-sorted CD3+ TCRalphabeta- TCRVdelta1+ TCRVdelta2- thymocytes. This clonotype was obtained from a girl less than two years old who had congenital heart surgery. The CDR3 reads CATWDGHGNYYKKLF. CDR3 sequence (DNA): TGTGCCACCTGGGACGGGCACGGGAATTATTATAAGAAACTCTTT.